These 9 T cell receptor beta chains were sequenced from one sample in a study of blood T cell repertoires in COVID-19. Only in-frame clones appear in the TCRdb table, and some are missing; sequencing was by immunoSEQ multiplex PCR. The repertoire holds a few hundred thousand clones, with roughly 85% as singletons. Sequencing was carried out using PBMCs or T cells enriched from blood (not recorded which). The receptor source for this set is a woman aged 45-60 years who had recovered from COVID-19.

CDR3 nucleotide sequence: TGTGCCAGCAGTTCTGACAGGGATGGCACCGGGGAGCTGTTTTTT. This gives the protein CASSSDRDGTGELFF. This sequence joins TRBV11-3 and TRBJ2-2; TRBD1 agrees at 7 bases. Trimming took 6 bases from V and 4 from J; bases not matched to a gene: 8. The germline gives CDR1 SGHNT, CDR2 YENEEA. The CDR3 has 15 residues.

This sequence joins TRBV7-9 and TRBJ2-1, with 8 positions matching TRBD2. V trimming: 10 bases; J trimming: 2 bases; junction bases outside the gene matches: 7. The CDR3 sequence is 14 residues long. Germline CDR1 reads SEHNR; CDR2 reads FQNEAQ (reference sequence). CDR3 protein: CATLSAGAYNEQFF. The CDR3 DNA is TGTGCCACCCTGTCAGCGGGAGCCTACAATGAGCAGTTCTTC.

The chain couples TRBV29-1 to TRBJ1-1, with TRBD1 matching 9 bases. The V and J ends lost 2 bases and 3 bases, in that order; junction bases with no gene match: 1. This CDR3 is built from 13 residues. Germline CDR1 SQVTM, CDR2 ANQGSEA. CDR3: CSVERTGDTEAFF. The CDR3 DNA follows: TGCAGCGTTGAACGGACAGGGGACACTGAAGCTTTCTTT.

V and J are TRBV5-1 and TRBJ2-5, with 9 bases matching TRBD2. V lost 1 base, J lost 5 bases, and 3 bases stayed unmatched. This CDR3 region has 14 residues. The V gene's germline CDR1 is SGHRS and CDR2 YFSETQ. The DNA of the CDR3 is TGCGCCAGCAGCTTGATAGCGGGAGTTGAGACCCAGTACTTC. Its translation is CASSLIAGVETQYF.

This clone was seen a single time. V is TRBV11-2 and J is TRBJ1-6, with D maybe TRBD1 (6 bases). V was pared by 1 base and J by 7 bases, with 17 bases between. Germline CDR1 SGHAT, CDR2 FQNNGV. The CDR3 is 17 amino acids. The CDR3 loop reads CASSLGRQGLLNSPLHF. The CDR3 nucleotides are TGTGCCAGCAGCTTAGGGCGGCAGGGGCTTCTCAATTCACCCCTCCACTTT.

This clone appeared once. At one end the junction does not follow the germline gene, possibly because of a read error. V usage is TRBV28 and J usage is TRBJ1-3, with a tentative D call TRBD1 (5 bases). Germline values: CDR1 MDHEN, CDR2 SYDVKM. This CDR3 spans 13 amino acids. The CDR3 DNA reads as TGTGCCAGCAGTTTAAGGAGGGGAAAGACCATATATTTT. Its translation: CASSLRRGKTIYF.

This clone was seen more than once but under ten times. The chain is built from TRBV5-6 and TRBJ2-7; 10 bases align to TRBD1. The J segment lost 3 bases and the V segment lost 4 bases, leaving 10 bases of the junction unmatched. Germline CDR1 reads SGHDT; CDR2 reads YYEEEE. This CDR3 is built from 16 residues. The CDR3, as DNA: TGTGCCAGCAGCGGGATACCGACAGGGGGCGGCTACGAGCAGTACTTC. This sequence encodes CASSGIPTGGGYEQYF. The full variable domain, rest sourced from reference TRBV5-6 and TRBJ2-7, is DAGVTQSPTHLIKTRGQQVTLRCSPKSGHDTVSWYQQALGQGPQFIFQYYEEEERQRGNFPDRFSGHQFPNYSSELNVNALLLGDSALYLCASSGIPTGGGYEQYFGPGTRLTVT.

The chain is built from TRBV27 and TRBJ2-2; a weak D match, TRBD1 (6 bases). The CDR3 extends over 14 amino acids. Germline V CDR1 and CDR2: MNHEY, SMNVEV (reference sequence). V was pared by 3 bases and J by 6 bases, with 11 bases between. The CDR3 loop reads CASSFDRRSGELFF. The CDR3 DNA reads as TGTGCCAGCAGTTTTGACAGGCGTTCCGGGGAGCTGTTTTTT.

The genes are TRBV5-5 and TRBJ2-7; 12 positions match TRBD2. J was trimmed by 4 bases and V by 6 bases; bases with no gene match: 11. The CDR3 consists of 16 residues. CDR1 and CDR2 (germline): SGHKS, YYEKEE (reference sequence). Here the CDR3 reads CASKLRLAGGSYEQYF. In nucleotides, the CDR3 is TGTGCCAGCAAACTAAGGCTAGCGGGAGGGTCTTACGAGCAGTACTTC.